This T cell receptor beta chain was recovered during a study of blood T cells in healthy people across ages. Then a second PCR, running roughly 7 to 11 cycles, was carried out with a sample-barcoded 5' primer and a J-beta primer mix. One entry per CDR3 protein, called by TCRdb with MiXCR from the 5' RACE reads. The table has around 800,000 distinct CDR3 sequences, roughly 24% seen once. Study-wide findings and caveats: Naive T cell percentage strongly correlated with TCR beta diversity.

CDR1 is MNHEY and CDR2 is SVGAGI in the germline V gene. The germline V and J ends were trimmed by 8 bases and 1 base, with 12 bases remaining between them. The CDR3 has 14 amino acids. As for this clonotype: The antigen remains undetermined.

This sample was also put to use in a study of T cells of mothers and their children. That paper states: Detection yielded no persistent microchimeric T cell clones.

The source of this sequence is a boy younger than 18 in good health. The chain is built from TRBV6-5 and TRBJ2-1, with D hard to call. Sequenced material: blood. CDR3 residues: CASGGRNSYNEQFF. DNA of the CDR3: TGTGCCAGCGGTGGGCGGAATTCCTACAATGAGCAGTTCTTC.